The 30 T cell receptor beta chains below were found in one sample sequenced in a study of control samples from healthy donors and cancer patients. Here immunoSEQ multiplex PCR was the method, and the copy in TCRdb shows in-frame clones only, minus some. The sample records 90,000 to 150,000 clones, approximately 90% being singletons. Sequenced material: blood. These receptors were taken from a woman younger than 30 in good health.

The gene calls are TRBV5-6 and TRBJ2-5; 10 bases agree with TRBD2. CDR1 is SGHDT, CDR2 YYEEEE, per germline. The trim removed 4 bases at V and 5 bases at J, leaving 11 bases unmatched. CDR3 length: 16 residues. CDR3 residues: CASSPGLAPIHETQYF. CDR3 coding DNA: TGTGCCAGCAGCCCGGGACTAGCGCCCATTCACGAGACCCAGTACTTC.

V is TRBV2 and J is TRBJ2-1; 10 bases agree with TRBD2. Germline CDR1 reads SNHLY; CDR2 reads FYNNEI. This CDR3 has 17 residues. V dropped 5 bases and J dropped 1; count of bases not matched to a gene: 8. In DNA form, the CDR3 reads TGTGCCAGCAGTTCCCGCAGCGGGAGGGCATCCTACAATGAGCAGTTCTTC. This translates into CASSSRSGRASYNEQFF.

This clone showed up just a few times. The rearrangement links TRBV6-6 to TRBJ1-5, with D perhaps TRBD1 (6 bases). The CDR3 covers 14 residues. Germline CDR1 and CDR2: MNHNY and SVGAGI (reference sequence). V was shortened by 6 bases and J by 3 bases, with 12 bases between the two germline ends. CDR3 sequence reads: CASRDRPTNQPQHF. The DNA for the CDR3 is TGTGCCAGCAGAGACAGGCCAACCAATCAGCCCCAGCATTTT.

The rearrangement uses TRBV18 and TRBJ1-1; D gene ambiguous. Trimming removed 4 bases from V and 7 bases from J, with 16 bases in between. Germline V gene sequence: CDR1 KGHSH, CDR2 LQKENI. This CDR3 is built from 14 residues. The chain's CDR3 is CASSLSTPNIEAFF. For the CDR3, the DNA is TGTGCCAGCTCACTCTCGACACCCAATATTGAAGCTTTCTTT.

The chain employs TRBV27 and TRBJ2-1; 7 bases agree with TRBD2. V dropped 2 bases and J dropped 7; count of bases not matched to a gene: 5. Germline values: CDR1 MNHEY, CDR2 SMNVEV (reference sequence). CDR3 length equals 14 residues. Written as DNA, the CDR3 is TGTGCCAGCAGTTTACAGTGGGAGGGTAATGAGCAGTTCTTC. Translated: CASSLQWEGNEQFF.

The genes are TRBV9 and TRBJ1-2; 7 bases align to TRBD1. This CDR3 has 14 amino acids. Germline V gives CDR1 SGDLS, CDR2 YYNGEE. With 2 bases clipped from V and 3 bases from J, the junction kept 4 bases outside the gene matches. The CDR3 sequence: CASSVEGGYYGYTF. The CDR3 nucleotides are TGTGCCAGCAGCGTGGAAGGGGGCTACTATGGCTACACCTTC.

The V call is TRBV18, the J call TRBJ1-3; D remains unclear. CDR1 and CDR2 (germline): KGHSH, LQKENI. The CDR3 runs 14 residues. Between the trimmed V and J ends, which lost 0 bases and 9 bases, there was a span of 12 bases. The CDR3 reads CASSPPGLLGTIYF. Here the CDR3 DNA reads TGTGCCAGCTCACCACCGGGCCTATTGGGCACCATATATTTT. Combining the CDR3 with reference TRBV18 and TRBJ1-3 gives the whole variable domain NAGVMQNPRHLVRRRGQEARLRCSPMKGHSHVYWYRQLPEEGLKFMVYLQKENIIDESGMPKERFSAEFPKEGPSILRIQQVVRGDSAAYFCASSPPGLLGTIYFGEGSWLTVV.

The gene calls are TRBV28 and TRBJ1-2; D perhaps matches TRBD1 (5 bases). The ends were cut back, 2 bases at V and 5 bases at J, with 21 bases in the middle. This CDR3 is built from 17 residues. The germline V gene encodes CDR1 MDHEN and CDR2 SYDVKM. The CDR3 loop reads CASSLLPGQGGSYGYTF. DNA for the CDR3: TGTGCCAGCAGTTTACTCCCCGGTCAGGGAGGGAGTTATGGCTACACCTTC.

The chain carries TRBV10-1 and TRBJ1-1; D unresolved. CDR1 is WNHNN, CDR2 SYGVQD, per germline (reference sequence). With 0 bases removed from V and 1 base from J, the gap between germline ends came to 6 bases. The CDR3 is 14 residues long. CDR3 sequence reads: CASSESFGNTEAFF. The CDR3 DNA reads TGCGCCAGCAGTGAGTCGTTTGGGAACACTGAAGCTTTCTTT.

In its sample, this clone was seen once. This sequence joins TRBV19 and TRBJ2-6; possible D gene TRBD1, 6 bases. Trimming took off 7 bases at V and 1 base at J, with 11 bases between the two ends. This CDR3 contains 15 residues. Germline V gene lookup returns CDR1 LNHDA and CDR2 SQIVND (reference sequence). CDR3 DNA sequence: TGTGCCAGTAATACAGGGTCGTCTGGGGCCAACGTCCTGACTTTC. Translation: CASNTGSSGANVLTF.

The chain uses TRBV28 and TRBJ2-2; D not certain. Germline values: CDR1 MDHEN, CDR2 SYDVKM. This CDR3 has 13 residues. Deletions cut 11 bases from V and 2 bases from J, with 12 bases between. CDR3 region: CASDPFNTGELFF. The DNA of the CDR3 is TGTGCCTCCGACCCTTTTAACACCGGGGAGCTGTTTTTT.

The rearrangement uses TRBV6-2 or TRBV6-3 and TRBJ1-1; possible D gene TRBD1, 6 bases. V was shortened by 2 bases and J by 6 bases, with 13 bases between the two germline ends. CDR1 is MNHEY, CDR2 SVGEGT, per germline. The length of the CDR3 is 14 residues. CDR3 in amino acids: CASSYPRAGAEAFF. For the CDR3, the DNA is TGTGCCAGCAGTTACCCGAGGGCAGGGGCTGAAGCTTTCTTT.

This chain uses TRBV19 with TRBJ1-2; 8 nucleotides agree with TRBD1. Germline CDR1 LNHDA, CDR2 SQIVND (reference sequence). V shed 8 bases, J shed 8 bases, and the junction held 13 bases outside the gene matches. The CDR3 has 14 residues. As DNA, the CDR3 is TGTGCCAGTGGACAGGGCTATTACCCCTCGGGCTACACCTTC. Translated, it gives CASGQGYYPSGYTF.

This chain joins TRBV4-3 and TRBJ2-7; D not resolved. Trimming removed 4 bases at V and 7 bases at J, with 14 bases between. The germline V gene has CDR1 LGHNA and CDR2 YSLEER. There are 13 residues in the CDR3. The CDR3 DNA follows: TGCGCCAGCAGCCTTTCGGGCTTAGAAGAGCAGTACTTC. Its protein is CASSLSGLEEQYF.

The chain carries TRBV19 and TRBJ2-7, with a tentative D call TRBD2 (6 bases). The CDR3 has 13 amino acids. The germline V and J ends were trimmed by 3 bases and 5 bases, with 11 bases remaining between them. Germline V gene lookup returns CDR1 LNHDA and CDR2 SQIVND (reference sequence). In nucleotides, the CDR3 is TGTGCCAGTAGTATTGTGGGGGGAAACGAGCAGTACTTC. It encodes CASSIVGGNEQYF.

This chain links TRBV4-2 with TRBJ2-1; the D is unclear. The germline V and J ends were trimmed by 2 bases and 4 bases, with 6 bases remaining between them. Per germline, CDR1 LGHNA and CDR2 YNFKEQ. There are 13 residues in the CDR3. DNA for the CDR3: TGTGCCAGCAGCCAACCCTCTTACAATGAGCAGTTCTTC. This codes for CASSQPSYNEQFF.

J is TRBJ2-2 and V is TRBV24-1, with D possibly matching TRBD1 (6 bases). Germline CDR1 and CDR2: KGHDR and SFDVKD. V lost 4 bases, J lost 6 bases, and 14 bases lay in between. The CDR3 sequence is 15 residues long. CDR3 amino acids: CATSDLTGTAGELFF. The DNA of the CDR3 is TGTGCCACCAGTGACTTGACAGGCACCGCCGGGGAGCTGTTTTTT.

The chain links TRBV11-2 to TRBJ2-3, with TRBD2 identical over 13 bases. The CDR3 is made up of 16 amino acids. V gave up 1 base and J gave up 6 bases; unmatched junction bases: 4. CDR1 is SGHAT, CDR2 FQNNGV, per germline. For the CDR3, the DNA is TGTGCCAGCAGCTTAGGACTAGCGGGAGGATGGGATACGCAGTATTTT. It codes for CASSLGLAGGWDTQYF.

The chain carries TRBV19 and TRBJ2-7; D possibly corresponds to TRBD2 (7 bases). This CDR3 region has 17 residues. The V end lost 4 bases, the J end lost 9 bases, and 28 bases lay between the germline ends. Per germline, CDR1 LNHDA and CDR2 SQIVND (reference sequence). The CDR3 DNA sequence: TGTGCCAGTAGTAGGCGGACAGCCCCTACTAGCGCAGATGGGCAGTACTTC. It is translated as CASSRRTAPTSADGQYF.

The CDR3 reads CASSHLAVGTGELFF. CDR3 DNA: TGTGCCAGCAGCCATCTAGCGGTCGGAACCGGGGAGCTGTTTTTT. J is TRBJ2-2 and V is TRBV7-9, with TRBD2 matching over 7 bases. Per the germline V gene, CDR1 is SEHNR and CDR2 is FQNEAQ (reference sequence). V lost 5 bases, J lost 5 bases, and 8 bases stayed unmatched. The CDR3 contains 15 residues.

The chain carries TRBV7-8 and TRBJ2-7; D unresolved. This CDR3 is built from 12 residues. V lost 8 bases, J lost 3 bases, and 11 bases lay in between. Germline CDR1 reads SGHVS; CDR2 reads FQNEAQ. CDR3 residues: CASATSRYEQYF. The CDR3 nucleotides are TGTGCCAGCGCGACTTCCCGCTACGAGCAGTACTTC. Full variable domain (remainder filled in from reference TRBV7-8 and TRBJ2-7): GAGVSQSPRYKVAKRGQDVALRCDPISGHVSLFWYQQALGQGPEFLTYFQNEAQLDKSGLPSDRFFAERPEGSVSTLKIQRTQQEDSAVYLCASATSRYEQYFGPGTRLTVT.

This clone was observed a few times. The rearrangement joins TRBV24-1 to TRBJ1-5; D is unresolved. V gave up 7 bases and J gave up 2 bases, with 11 bases separating them. Per germline, CDR1 KGHDR and CDR2 SFDVKD. This CDR3 has 14 amino acids. CDR3 DNA sequence: TGTGCCACCAGCCGAGAAGGAGGCAATCAGCCCCAGCATTTT. Translation gives CATSREGGNQPQHF.

The CDR3 DNA sequence: TGTGCCAGCTCACAGGGACAGGGGGATGCTCTAACTGAAGCTTTCTTT. It codes for CASSQGQGDALTEAFF. The chain couples TRBV18 to TRBJ1-1; 11 bases align to TRBD1. This CDR3 has 16 amino acids. V lost 4 bases and J lost 5; bases outside the gene matches: 9. Germline CDR1 is KGHSH and CDR2 is LQKENI.

The chain is built from TRBV24-1 and TRBJ2-1; 9 bases are shared with TRBD1. Trimming took 4 bases from V and 2 from J; bases not matched to a gene: 5. The CDR3 extends over 16 amino acids. Germline V lookup: CDR1 KGHDR, CDR2 SFDVKD. CDR3 nucleotides: TGTGCCACCAGTGACCCCGGGACAGGGCCCTACAATGAGCAGTTCTTC. It codes for CATSDPGTGPYNEQFF.

J is TRBJ2-2 and V is TRBV28; 8 bases are shared with TRBD1. Germline V gives CDR1 MDHEN, CDR2 SYDVKM. This CDR3 is built from 17 residues. The trim removed 5 bases at V and 4 bases at J, leaving 12 bases unmatched. The CDR3 region is CASSPIQGVIITGELFF. CDR3 sequence (DNA): TGTGCCAGCAGTCCAATACAGGGGGTGATAATCACCGGGGAGCTGTTTTTT. Using reference TRBV28 and TRBJ2-2 for the parts outside the CDR3, the full variable domain is DVKVTQSSRYLVKRTGEKVFLECVQDMDHENMFWYRQDPGLGLRLIYFSYDVKMKEKGDIPEGYSVSREKKERFSLILESASTNQTSMYLCASSPIQGVIITGELFFGEGSRLTVL.

This chain connects TRBV10-3 to TRBJ1-1, with D maybe TRBD1 (5 bases). This CDR3 contains 14 residues. The V end was cut by 3 bases, the J end by 4 bases, with 12 bases between. Germline CDR1 and CDR2: ENHRY and SYGVKD. CDR3 coding DNA: TGTGCCATCAGTGAACGGGGCTACGGCACTGAAGCTTTCTTT. It is translated as CAISERGYGTEAFF.

The sample holds a few counts of this clone. The chain joins TRBV9 to TRBJ2-5; D tentatively reads TRBD1 or TRBD2 (5 bases each). V was trimmed by 2 bases and J by 2 bases, leaving 13 bases between them. The CDR3 is made up of 15 amino acids. Germline loops: CDR1 SGDLS, CDR2 YYNGEE. DNA for the CDR3: TGTGCCAGCAGCGTGGGACCAGCCATGCAAGAGACCCAGTACTTC. It encodes CASSVGPAMQETQYF.

The V gene is TRBV4-1, the J gene TRBJ2-7; a possible D gene is TRBD2 (7 bases). Per germline, CDR1 MGHRA and CDR2 YSYEKL. This CDR3 region has 16 residues. Trimming stripped 4 bases from V and 2 bases from J, with 18 bases between. The CDR3 nucleotides are TGCGCCAGCAGCCGAGGAGTGGGGAGGGGGGCCTACGAGCAGTACTTC. Encoded protein: CASSRGVGRGAYEQYF.

The V and J genes are TRBV2 and TRBJ2-3; a possible D gene is TRBD2 (5 bases). CDR1 SNHLY and CDR2 FYNNEI come from the germline V gene. The germline V and J ends were trimmed by 6 bases and 2 bases, with 9 bases remaining between them. The CDR3 runs to 13 residues. The CDR3 DNA reads as TGTGCCAGCAGCTCCCGGGACACAGATACGCAGTATTTT. Translated, it gives CASSSRDTDTQYF. The variable domain in full, completed from reference TRBV2 and TRBJ2-3, reads EPEVTQTPSHQVTQMGQEVILRCVPISNHLYFYWYRQILGQKVEFLVSFYNNEISEKSEIFDDQFSVERPDGSNFTLKIRSTKLEDSAMYFCASSSRDTDTQYFGPGTRLTVL.

The chain carries TRBV28 and TRBJ2-7, with D tentatively TRBD2 (6 bases). CDR1 is MDHEN and CDR2 is SYDVKM in the germline V gene. V dropped 3 bases and J dropped 1 base, with 10 bases sitting between them. This CDR3 has 14 residues. The CDR3 spells CASSLERESYEQYF. DNA for the CDR3: TGTGCCAGCAGTTTGGAACGGGAGTCCTACGAGCAGTACTTC.